These 16 T cell receptor beta chains came from one sample sequenced in a study of blood T cell repertoires in COVID-19 (dated by TCRdb to the early 2020s). Libraries came from the immunoSEQ multiplex PCR assay. In its TCRdb copy, this immuneACCESS table keeps in-frame sequences only and misses some clones. Where compared with another copy, unresolved V genes explain less than half of these, and the others have no known cause. This sample holds roughly 110,000 clones; about 89% were observed only once. The ten most abundant clones make up 1% to 1.5% of the sample. Sequencing was carried out using peripheral blood. These receptors originate from a woman in her 30s with acute or convalescent COVID-19.

The chain uses TRBV9 and TRBJ2-5; 7 nucleotides line up with TRBD2. The junction had 7 bases not matched to a gene; V was cut back by 1 base and J by 1 base. CDR1 is SGDLS and CDR2 is YYNGEE in the germline V gene. This CDR3 contains 16 residues. The DNA of the CDR3 is TGTGCCAGCAGCGTATCCGGGGGGACGGTCCAAGAGACCCAGTACTTC. This gives the protein CASSVSGGTVQETQYF. Drawing the rest from reference TRBV9 and TRBJ2-5, the complete variable domain is DSGVTQTPKHLITATGQRVTLRCSPRSGDLSVYWYQQSLDQGLQFLIQYYNGEERAKGNILERFSAQQFPDLHSELNLSSLELGDSALYFCASSVSGGTVQETQYFGPGTRLLVL.

V is TRBV10-2 and J is TRBJ1-1; TRBD1 aligns across 7 bases. CDR1 is WSHSY and CDR2 is SAAADI in the germline V gene. Trimming cost V 6 bases and J 1 base; bases outside gene matches: 5. This CDR3 spans 14 amino acids. This CDR3 reads CASREQGSNTEAFF. CDR3 in DNA: TGCGCCAGCAGAGAACAGGGGTCGAACACTGAAGCTTTCTTT.

The chain combines TRBV11-3 with TRBJ1-1; unclear D gene. This CDR3 has 14 amino acids. V lost 1 base and J 5 bases, leaving 11 bases between the germline ends. CDR1 SGHNT and CDR2 YENEEA come from the germline V gene. The CDR3 DNA is TGTGCCAGCAGCTTAGTTTCAGGAGGGACTGAAGCTTTCTTT. It translates to CASSLVSGGTEAFF. Full variable domain (outside the CDR3, taken from reference TRBV11-3 and TRBJ1-1): EAGVVQSPRYKIIEKKQPVAFWCNPISGHNTLYWYLQNLGQGPELLIRYENEEAVDDSQLPKDRFSAERLKGVDSTLKIQPAELGDSAVYLCASSLVSGGTEAFFGQGTRLTVV.

The chain joins TRBV24-1 to TRBJ1-5, with TRBD1 matching over 8 bases. Germline values: CDR1 KGHDR, CDR2 SFDVKD. The V segment lost 7 bases and the J segment 6 bases; nucleotides outside the gene matches: 16. The CDR3 contains 17 residues. The CDR3: CATSDSGGADPSQPQHF. DNA for the CDR3: TGTGCCACCAGCGACTCAGGGGGCGCGGACCCGAGTCAGCCCCAGCATTTT.

The V and J genes are TRBV11-2 and TRBJ2-3, with 8 bases matching TRBD2. With 4 bases clipped from V and 3 bases from J, the junction kept 6 bases outside the gene matches. From germline, CDR1 is SGHAT and CDR2 FQNNGV. The CDR3 spans 15 residues. The CDR3 sequence is CASSWRGLATDTQYF. CDR3 nucleotide sequence: TGTGCCAGCAGCTGGCGCGGACTAGCAACAGATACGCAGTATTTT.

The rearrangement joins TRBV28 to TRBJ2-7; 9 nucleotides align to TRBD2. Germline trimming cut 8 bases from V and 3 bases from J; bases unmatched to any gene: 8. This CDR3 has 14 amino acids. Per germline, CDR1 MDHEN and CDR2 SYDVKM. DNA of the CDR3: TGTGCCAGCCTAACCCTAGCGGGAATCTACGAGCAGTACTTC. Residues: CASLTLAGIYEQYF.

In its sample, this clone was seen a few times. CDR3 residues: CASSPTGTSSSNSPLHF. Written as DNA, the CDR3 is TGTGCCAGCAGCCCGACCGGGACATCGAGTAGCAATTCACCCCTCCACTTT. The genes are TRBV7-3 and TRBJ1-6, with D possibly TRBD1 on 6 matching bases. This CDR3 region has 17 residues. The V end lost 5 bases, the J end lost 7 bases, and 21 bases lay between the germline ends. CDR1 and CDR2 from the germline V gene are SGHTA and FQGTGA.

V gene TRBV7-8 combines with J gene TRBJ1-5; no clear D. Trimming took off 5 bases at V and 0 bases at J, with 5 bases between the two ends. This CDR3 is built from 13 residues. Germline V gives CDR1 SGHVS, CDR2 FQNEAQ. The DNA of the CDR3 is TGTGCCAGCAGCGTTAATAGCAATCAGCCCCAGCATTTT. This gives the protein CASSVNSNQPQHF. The full variable domain, with the rest looked up from reference TRBV7-8 and TRBJ1-5, is GAGVSQSPRYKVAKRGQDVALRCDPISGHVSLFWYQQALGQGPEFLTYFQNEAQLDKSGLPSDRFFAERPEGSVSTLKIQRTQQEDSAVYLCASSVNSNQPQHFGDGTRLSIL.

The rearrangement uses TRBV24-1 and TRBJ1-2, with 9 bases that match TRBD1. The CDR3 contains 12 residues. CDR1 and CDR2 (germline): KGHDR, SFDVKD. The V gene end was trimmed by 9 bases and the J gene end by 4 bases; junction bases not matched to a gene: 2. The CDR3 DNA reads TGTGCCACCTGGGACAGGGCCTATGGCTACACCTTC. This gives the protein CATWDRAYGYTF.

Here the CDR3 DNA reads TGTGCCAGTAGTATTTGGACTAGCGGGAGTTCCTACGAGCAGTACTTC. It codes for CASSIWTSGSSYEQYF. This rearrangement joins TRBV19 to TRBJ2-7, with 13 bases identical to TRBD2. V lost 3 bases, J lost 1 base, and 3 bases stayed unmatched. CDR3 length: 16 residues. The germline CDR1 and CDR2 sequences are LNHDA and SQIVND (reference sequence).

The V and J genes are TRBV7-9 and TRBJ2-5; TRBD1 might be the D (6 bases). Per germline, CDR1 SEHNR and CDR2 FQNEAQ (reference sequence). The ends were cut back, 5 bases at V and 5 bases at J, with 15 bases in the middle. This CDR3 has 14 amino acids. CDR3 DNA sequence: TGTGCCAGCAGCATCGCAGGGGAATGGGAGACCCAGTACTTC. Protein: CASSIAGEWETQYF.

V and J are TRBV18 and TRBJ1-1; 8 nucleotides align to TRBD1. Germline trimming cut 3 bases from V and 4 bases from J; bases unmatched to any gene: 4. Germline V gives CDR1 KGHSH, CDR2 LQKENI. This CDR3 comprises 14 residues. The CDR3 region is CASSPRTGGTEAFF. In nucleotides, the CDR3 is TGTGCCAGCTCACCTCGCACAGGGGGCACTGAAGCTTTCTTT.

This clone was detected only once. The chain links TRBV29-1 to TRBJ2-7; 15 positions agree with TRBD2. The trim removed 7 bases at V and 7 bases at J, leaving 8 bases unmatched. The CDR3 runs to 14 residues. The germline V gene encodes CDR1 SQVTM and CDR2 ANQGSEA. The CDR3, as DNA: TGCAGCGCTGGAGGACTAGCGGGAGGGAGTGAGCAGTACTTC. Translation: CSAGGLAGGSEQYF.

This chain joins TRBV7-9 and TRBJ2-3; TRBD2 agrees at 13 bases. CDR3 length equals 15 residues. Germline CDR1 SEHNR, CDR2 FQNEAQ (reference sequence). J gave up 5 bases and V 5 bases, and 4 bases lay outside the gene matches. CDR3 protein: CASSRTSGSKDTQYF. In DNA, the CDR3 is TGTGCCAGCAGCAGGACTAGCGGGAGTAAAGATACGCAGTATTTT.

The V call is TRBV4-3, the J call TRBJ2-5, with D perhaps TRBD1 (8 bases). The CDR3 covers 20 residues. Looked up from germline, CDR1 is LGHNA and CDR2 is YSLEER. Trimming stripped 3 bases from V and 1 base from J, with 27 bases between. CDR3 sequence (DNA): TGCGCCAGCAGCCACCAAGGAGCCGGACAGGGAGGGGGCTCCCAAGAGACCCAGTACTTC. Its translation: CASSHQGAGQGGGSQETQYF.

The chain carries TRBV5-1 and TRBJ2-5; D is possibly TRBD2 (5 bases). CDR1 SGHRS and CDR2 YFSETQ come from the germline V gene. The germline V and J ends were trimmed by 0 bases and 2 bases, with 17 bases remaining between them. This CDR3 is built from 17 residues. Here the CDR3 reads CASSLGATSEGQETQYF. The CDR3 region has the DNA TGCGCCAGCAGCTTGGGAGCAACATCCGAGGGTCAAGAGACCCAGTACTTC.